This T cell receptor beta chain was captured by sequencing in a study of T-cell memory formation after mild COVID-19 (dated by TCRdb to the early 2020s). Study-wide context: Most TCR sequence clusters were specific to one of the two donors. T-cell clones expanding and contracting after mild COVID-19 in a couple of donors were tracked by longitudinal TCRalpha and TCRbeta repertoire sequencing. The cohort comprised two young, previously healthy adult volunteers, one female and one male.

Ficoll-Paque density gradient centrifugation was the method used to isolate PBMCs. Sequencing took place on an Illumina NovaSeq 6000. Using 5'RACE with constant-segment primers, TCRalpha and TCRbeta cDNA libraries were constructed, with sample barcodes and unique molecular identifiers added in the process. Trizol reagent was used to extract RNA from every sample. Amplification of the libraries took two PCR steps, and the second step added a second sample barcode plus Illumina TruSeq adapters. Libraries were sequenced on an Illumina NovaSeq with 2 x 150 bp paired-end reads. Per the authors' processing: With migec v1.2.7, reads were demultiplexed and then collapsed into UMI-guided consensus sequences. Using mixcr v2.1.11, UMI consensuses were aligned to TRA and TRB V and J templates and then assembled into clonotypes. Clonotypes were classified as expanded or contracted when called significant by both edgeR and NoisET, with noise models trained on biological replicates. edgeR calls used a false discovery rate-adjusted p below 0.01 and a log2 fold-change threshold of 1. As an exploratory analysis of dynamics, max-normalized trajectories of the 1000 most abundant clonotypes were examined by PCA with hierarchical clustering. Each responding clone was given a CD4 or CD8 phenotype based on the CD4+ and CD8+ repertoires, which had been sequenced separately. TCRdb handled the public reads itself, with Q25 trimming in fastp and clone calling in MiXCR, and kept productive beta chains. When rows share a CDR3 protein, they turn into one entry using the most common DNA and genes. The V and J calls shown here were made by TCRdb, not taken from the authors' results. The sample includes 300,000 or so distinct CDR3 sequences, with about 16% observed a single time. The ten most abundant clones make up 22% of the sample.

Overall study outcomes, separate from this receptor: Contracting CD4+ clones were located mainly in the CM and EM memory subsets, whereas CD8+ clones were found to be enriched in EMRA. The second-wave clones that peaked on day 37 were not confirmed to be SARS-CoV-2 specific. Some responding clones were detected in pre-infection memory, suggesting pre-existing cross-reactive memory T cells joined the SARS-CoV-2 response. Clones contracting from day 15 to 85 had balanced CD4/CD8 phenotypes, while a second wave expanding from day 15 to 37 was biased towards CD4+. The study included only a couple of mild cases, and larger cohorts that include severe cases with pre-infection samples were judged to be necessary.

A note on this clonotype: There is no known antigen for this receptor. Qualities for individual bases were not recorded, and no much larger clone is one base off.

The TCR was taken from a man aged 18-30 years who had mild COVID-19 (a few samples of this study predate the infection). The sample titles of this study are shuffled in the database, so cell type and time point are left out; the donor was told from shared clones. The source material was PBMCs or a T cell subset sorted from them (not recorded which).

The CDR3 sequence is CASRPGTDLIPEYF. The base sequence is TGTGCCAGCAGACCCGGGACGGACCTAATTCCGGAGTATTTT. The chain is assembled from TRBV7-2 and TRBJ2-3, with the D gene tentatively TRBD1 or TRBD2, based on 5 matching bases in each. Trimming takes 6 bases from V and 13 bases from J, and the germline ends sit 23 bases apart. The CDR3 spans 14 residues, from the cysteine through the phenylalanine. Only CDR3 DNA is held: 42 bases, read in frame from base 1. Taken from the germline V gene, the CDR1 and CDR2 loops are SGHTA and FQGNSA.